This TCR beta chain emerged from a study of human T cells and chemical hapten exposure. TCRdb used MiXCR to reprocess the RACE reads, holding one entry per CDR3 protein. The data contain over 35,000 distinct CDR3 sequences, 8% to 11% of them singletons. V lost 6 bases, J lost 7 bases, and 4 bases stayed unmatched. The CDR3 totals 14 residues. This clonotype was seen many times. The time point: pre-sensitization, week 0. Documented treatment: therapeutic diphenylcyclopropenone sensitization with weekly scalp DPC. The receptor was derived from a man aged 25 to 40 with alopecia areata. Some clones in this sample may be carry-over from other donors' samples. This material consisted of whole blood, taken in connection with sensitization to the hapten diphenylcyclopropenone (DPC). The chain is built from TRBV12-3 or TRBV12-4 and TRBJ2-2; 11 bases are shared with TRBD2. The CDR3 DNA is TGTGCCAGCAGACTAGCGGGAGTGAACGGGGAGCTGTTTTTT. This translates into CASRLAGVNGELFF.